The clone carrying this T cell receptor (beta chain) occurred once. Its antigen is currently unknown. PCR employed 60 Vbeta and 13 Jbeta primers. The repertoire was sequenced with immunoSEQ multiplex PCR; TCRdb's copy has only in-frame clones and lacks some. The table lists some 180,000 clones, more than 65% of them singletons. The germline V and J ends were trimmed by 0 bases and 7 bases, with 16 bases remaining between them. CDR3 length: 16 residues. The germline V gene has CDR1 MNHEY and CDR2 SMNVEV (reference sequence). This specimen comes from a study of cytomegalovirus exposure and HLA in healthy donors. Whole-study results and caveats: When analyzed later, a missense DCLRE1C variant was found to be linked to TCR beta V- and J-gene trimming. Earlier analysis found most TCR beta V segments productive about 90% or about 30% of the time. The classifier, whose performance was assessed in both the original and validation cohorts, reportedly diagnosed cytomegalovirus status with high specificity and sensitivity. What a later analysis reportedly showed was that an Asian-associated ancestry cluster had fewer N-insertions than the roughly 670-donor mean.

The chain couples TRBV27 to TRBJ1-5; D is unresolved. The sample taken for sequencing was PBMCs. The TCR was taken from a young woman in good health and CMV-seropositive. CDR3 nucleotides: TGTGCCAGCAGTTTATCTCCGAGAGAGGGTTGGCAGCCCCAGCATTTT. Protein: CASSLSPREGWQPQHF.